This passage covers 9 T cell receptor beta chains from one sample sequenced in a study. A single record per CDR3 protein comes from TCRdb applying MiXCR to the 5' RACE reads. Among approximately 60,000 distinct CDR3 sequences listed, around 21% were seen once. The sorted Tregs were CD4+CD25+CD127-/low cells. The sample was tumor-infiltrating Tregs sorted from the breast tumor. These receptors all come from a female donor with breast cancer.

About this clonotype itself: Lacking the conserved final phenylalanine or tryptophan, this CDR3 likely reflects a read error. The J gene is TRBJ1-4, the V gene TRBV28; D ambiguous. CDR1 and CDR2 from the germline V gene are MDHEN and SYDVKM. The V end lost 5 bases, the J end lost 7 bases, and 11 bases lay between the germline ends. The CDR3 runs 13 residues. The CDR3 sequence: CASSRKGGEKLFS. In DNA form, the CDR3 reads TGTGCCAGCAGTCGAAAGGGCGGTGAAAAACTGTTTTCT.

This clonotype was seen repeatedly, ten times or more. V usage is TRBV7-6 and J usage is TRBJ1-1; 10 nucleotides match TRBD1. Germline V gene lookup returns CDR1 SGHVS and CDR2 FNYEAQ. The CDR3 runs 14 residues. V was clipped by 5 bases and J by 4 bases; unmatched bases: 4. This CDR3 reads CASSAGTGVTEAFF. Written as DNA, the CDR3 is TGTGCCAGCAGCGCCGGGACAGGGGTCACTGAAGCTTTCTTT.

This clonotype has at least ten counts. The rearrangement joins TRBV20-1 to TRBJ2-1; 7 bases are a match to TRBD1. CDR1 DFQATT and CDR2 SNEGSKA come from the germline V gene (reference sequence). The V gene end was trimmed by 6 bases and the J gene end by 8 bases; junction bases not matched to a gene: 7. The CDR3 contains 12 residues. The CDR3 sequence: CSAQQGFDEQFF. The CDR3 nucleotides read TGCAGTGCACAACAGGGGTTCGATGAGCAGTTCTTC.

The V and J genes are TRBV5-1 and TRBJ2-1, with D unresolved. The V and J ends lost 5 bases and 6 bases respectively, with 9 bases between them. The CDR3 consists of 12 residues. Germline V gene sequence: CDR1 SGHRS, CDR2 YFSETQ. The CDR3 coding sequence is TGCGCCAGCAGTTACTTAGGCAATGAGCAGTTCTTC. This codes for CASSYLGNEQFF.

V and J are TRBV11-1 and TRBJ2-3; D unclear. The ends were cut back, 3 bases at V and 5 bases at J, with 18 bases in the middle. The CDR3 has 16 residues. Germline V gives CDR1 SGHAT, CDR2 FQDESV (reference sequence). The CDR3 here is CASSLSERSSRDTQYF. CDR3 in DNA: TGTGCCAGCAGCTTGTCGGAGAGGTCCTCAAGAGATACGCAGTATTTT. Full variable domain (remainder filled in from reference TRBV11-1 and TRBJ2-3): EAEVAQSPRYKITEKSQAVAFWCDPISGHATLYWYRQILGQGPELLVQFQDESVVDDSQLPKDRFSAERLKGVDSTLKIQPAELGDSAMYLCASSLSERSSRDTQYFGPGTRLTVL.

The chain has TRBV20-1 and TRBJ2-7; no clear D gene. V was shortened by 5 bases and J by 2 bases, with 22 bases between the two germline ends. The V gene's germline CDR1 is DFQATT and CDR2 SNEGSKA (reference sequence). There are 16 residues in the CDR3. As DNA, the CDR3 is TGCAGTGCTGCCCCTTTTCTTTCCGGCCTGGCCTACGAGCAGTACTTC. Protein: CSAAPFLSGLAYEQYF.

This clonotype came up many times. The chain is built from TRBV7-2 and TRBJ1-5; TRBD1 is a possible D gene (6 bases). The CDR3 sequence is 15 residues long. Trimming shortened V by 5 bases and J by 3 bases, and 14 bases separated the two germline ends. Germline V gives CDR1 SGHTA, CDR2 FQGNSA. The CDR3 bases are TGTGCCAGCAGCCTTGTACAGGGAAACAATCAGCCCCAGCATTTT. This codes for CASSLVQGNNQPQHF.

Turning to this clonotype: This may arise from a read error, as a much more abundant clone is one base away. The chain recombines TRBV5-1 with TRBJ2-1; 7 positions agree with TRBD2. V dropped 1 base and J dropped 8; count of bases not matched to a gene: 6. The germline gives CDR1 SGHRS, CDR2 YFSETQ. There are 14 residues in the CDR3. The CDR3 DNA sequence: TGCGCCAGCAGCTTGAGTTACAGCGGGGATGAGCAGTTCTTC. It translates to CASSLSYSGDEQFF. Combining the CDR3 with reference TRBV5-1 and TRBJ2-1 gives the whole variable domain KAGVTQTPRYLIKTRGQQVTLSCSPISGHRSVSWYQQTPGQGLQFLFEYFSETQRNKGNFPGRFSGRQFSNSRSEMNVSTLELGDSALYLCASSLSYSGDEQFFGPGTRLTVL.

This clonotype occurred a few times. The CDR3 DNA follows: TGTGCCAGCATTGGGGCAGGGGGCAATTGGCTACTCTACAATGAGCAGTTCTTC. This encodes CASIGAGGNWLLYNEQFF. V and J are TRBV7-9 and TRBJ2-1; 8 bases line up with TRBD1. The germline V gene encodes CDR1 SEHNR and CDR2 FQNEAQ (reference sequence). There are 18 residues in the CDR3. Unmatched junction bases numbered 17, after V lost 7 bases and J lost 3 bases.